The T cell receptor (beta chain) described here comes from a study of prognosis after radiotherapy for stage I lung cancer. Study-wide findings and caveats: Patients given stereotactic body radiation therapy showed fewer unique TCR clones afterward, median about 9,200 versus 6,500.

With respect to this clonotype: Its antigen remains unidentified. A read error is the likely source, as a far larger clone sits one nucleotide away.

This CDR3 has 12 amino acids. Trimming pared 5 bases from V and 8 bases from J, leaving 12 bases between. Germline values: CDR1 MNHEY, CDR2 SMNVEV (reference sequence). Using two-round multiplex PCR, the authors amplified TCR beta CDR3 from genomic DNA. Amplification during the initial PCR round employed primers specific to each TRBV and TRBJ gene. TCRdb processed the multiplex PCR reads anew with MiXCR; each CDR3 protein has one entry. The sample contains 15,000 to 20,000 distinct CDR3 sequences, approximately 50% of which appear only once. The V and J genes are TRBV27 and TRBJ1-2; D not certain. The clonotype was recovered from a donor over 45 with non-small cell lung cancer. The material sequenced was PBMCs, taken before or after stereotactic body radiation therapy (not recorded which). The CDR3 region has the DNA TGTGCCAGCAGTGAGGAACTGGGGGGCTACACCTTC. It yields the protein CASSEELGGYTF.